This T cell receptor beta chain was recorded in a study of blood T cell repertoires in COVID-19. For the study at large: Sites in the United States, Italy and Spain provided acute and convalescent COVID-19 samples. Sources were T cells, B-cell-depleted T cells, or PBMCs; the material itself was cDNA or gDNA.

Study processing details: It was from reference gene primer amplification that nucleated cell counts were estimated. The data were produced by immunoSEQ multiplex PCR, yet TCRdb's version contains in-frame clones alone and is incomplete. V and J calls and clone size are those listed in that table; D and trimming were worked out from the DNA. The table records 160,000 or so clones, about 85% of them present only once. The receptor was derived from an older woman with acute or convalescent COVID-19. The source material was peripheral blood.

The CDR3, as DNA: TGTGCCAGCTTTCGACTAGCCGGGGGTGAGCAGTTCTTC. Its translation: CASFRLAGGEQFF. The rearrangement uses TRBV2 and TRBJ2-1, with 7 bases identical to TRBD2. The trim removed 8 bases at V and 9 bases at J, leaving 10 bases unmatched. The germline gives CDR1 SNHLY, CDR2 FYNNEI. The CDR3 totals 13 residues.